This TCR beta chain is from a study of technical replicates of blood from several donors. Using immunoSEQ multiplex PCR, the repertoire was profiled, and TCRdb retains in-frame clones only, with some absent. The sample has over 10,000 clones, around 92% seen once. This sequence was found in a human donor in good health. Sequences were obtained from PBMCs.

CDR3 region: CALGRGLEETQYF. The CDR3 nucleotides read TGTGCCCTGGGCAGGGGGCTGGAGGAGACCCAGTACTTC. This chain links TRBV30 with TRBJ2-5; TRBD1 matches at 8 bases. CDR1 is GTSNPN and CDR2 is SVGIG in the germline V gene (reference sequence). With 8 bases clipped from V and 5 bases from J, the junction kept 10 bases outside the gene matches. The CDR3 consists of 13 residues.